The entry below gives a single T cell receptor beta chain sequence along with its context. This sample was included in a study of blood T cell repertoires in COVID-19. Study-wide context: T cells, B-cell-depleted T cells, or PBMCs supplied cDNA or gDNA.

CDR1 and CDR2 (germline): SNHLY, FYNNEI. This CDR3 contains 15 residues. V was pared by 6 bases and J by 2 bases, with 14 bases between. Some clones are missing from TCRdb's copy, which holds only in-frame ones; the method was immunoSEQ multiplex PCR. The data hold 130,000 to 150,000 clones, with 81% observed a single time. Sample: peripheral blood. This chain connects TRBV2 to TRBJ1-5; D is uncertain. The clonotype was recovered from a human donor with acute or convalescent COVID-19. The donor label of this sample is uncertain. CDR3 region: CASSWEAQGNQPQHF. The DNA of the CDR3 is TGTGCCAGCAGCTGGGAGGCCCAGGGCAATCAGCCCCAGCATTTT.